The 22 T cell receptor beta chains below were found in one sample sequenced in a study of T cells in Graves' hyperthyroidism and ophthalmopathy. TCR beta CDR3 regions were amplified from RNA transcripts. When the TCR CDR3 underwent first-round RT-PCR, the HTBI primer set was used. One entry per CDR3 protein results from TCRdb running MiXCR on the multiplex PCR reads. The sample contains over 350,000 distinct CDR3 sequences, around 15% of which appear only once. Sequencing was performed on blood. The receptors were gathered from a man younger than 35 with Graves' ophthalmopathy.

This clonotype has a count of ten or more. The rearrangement uses TRBV5-1 and TRBJ2-1; TRBD2 matches at 11 bases. The CDR3 extends over 15 amino acids. Germline CDR1 is SGHRS and CDR2 is YFSETQ. V shed 6 bases, J shed 6 bases, and the junction held 8 bases outside the gene matches. Written as DNA, the CDR3 is TGCGCCAGCACCGAAACTAGCGGGAGCGTCAATGAGCAGTTCTTC. It yields the protein CASTETSGSVNEQFF.

This clonotype has at least ten counts. The chain is built from TRBV11-2 and TRBJ2-1, with D tentatively TRBD2 (5 bases). Germline V gene data show CDR1 as SGHAT and CDR2 as FQNNGV. Trimming removed 5 bases at V and 4 bases at J, with 18 bases between. This CDR3 spans 16 amino acids. This chain's CDR3 is CASSPARSGKYNEQFF. The CDR3 DNA follows: TGTGCCAGCAGCCCTGCTAGGAGCGGCAAGTACAATGAGCAGTTCTTC.

This clonotype was recorded a few times. J is TRBJ1-2 and V is TRBV27; D gene ambiguous. Germline CDR1 and CDR2: MNHEY and SMNVEV (reference sequence). The ends were cut back, 10 bases at V and 4 bases at J, with 10 bases in the middle. The CDR3 has 11 amino acids. The CDR3 DNA sequence: TGTGCCACCCAGGCTCCCTATGGCTACACCTTC. Residues: CATQAPYGYTF.

This clonotype was seen repeatedly, ten times or more. The chain uses TRBV28 and TRBJ2-7, with 15 positions matching TRBD2. The germline V gene encodes CDR1 MDHEN and CDR2 SYDVKM. The CDR3 extends over 16 amino acids. V dropped 5 bases and J dropped 6; count of bases not matched to a gene: 8. CDR3 region: CASSKGLAGGKSEQYF. CDR3 sequence (DNA): TGTGCCAGCAGTAAGGGACTAGCGGGAGGAAAGAGCGAGCAGTACTTC.

This clonotype appeared many times. The CDR3 sequence is CASSLPDPTQYF. CDR3 in DNA: TGTGCCAGCTCGCTGCCTGACCCTACGCAGTATTTT. V usage is TRBV18 and J usage is TRBJ2-3, with no clear D. Germline CDR1 is KGHSH and CDR2 is LQKENI. V dropped 6 bases and J dropped 8 bases, with 12 bases sitting between them. This CDR3 has 12 amino acids.

There are many counts of this clonotype. This chain uses TRBV6-1 with TRBJ2-3; 10 bases are a match to TRBD2. Trimming at V came to 4 bases and at J to 1 base, leaving 2 bases not matched to a gene. This CDR3 has 15 amino acids. From germline, CDR1 is MNHNS and CDR2 SASEGT. CDR3 in amino acids: CASSALAGGTDTQYF. The CDR3 DNA reads as TGTGCCAGCAGTGCGCTAGCGGGGGGCACAGATACGCAGTATTTT.

This clonotype was seen ten or more times. The J gene is TRBJ1-1, the V gene TRBV27; D remains ambiguous. The CDR3 runs 14 residues. Deletions cut 7 bases from V and 4 bases from J, with 16 bases between. Germline-derived CDR1 and CDR2 are MNHEY and SMNVEV (reference sequence). CDR3 nucleotides: TGTGCCAGCACCGCCCTGGGCAAGATCACTGAAGCTTTCTTT. Translation: CASTALGKITEAFF.

This clonotype was seen at least ten times. The V gene is TRBV29-1, the J gene TRBJ1-5; 10 bases map to TRBD1. V lost 3 bases and J lost 7; bases outside the gene matches: 6. Germline assignment: CDR1 SQVTM and CDR2 ANQGSEA. The CDR3 covers 14 residues. CDR3: CSVEGTGETQPQHF. In DNA, the CDR3 is TGCAGCGTTGAGGGGACAGGGGAGACCCAGCCCCAGCATTTT. Full variable domain (rest looked up from reference TRBV29-1 and TRBJ1-5): SAVISQKPSRDICQRGTSLTIQCQVDSQVTMMFWYRQQPGQSLTLIATANQGSEATYESGFVIDKFPISRPNLTFSTLTVSNMSPEDSSIYLCSVEGTGETQPQHFGDGTRLSIL.

This chain links TRBV18 with TRBJ1-1; TRBD1 matches at 9 bases. The CDR3 length is 16 residues. Looked up from germline, CDR1 is KGHSH and CDR2 is LQKENI. After removal of 0 bases from V and 7 bases from J, the junction contained 9 bases not matched to a gene. The CDR3 sequence is CASSPPGQGEKNEAFF. The DNA for the CDR3 is TGTGCCAGCTCACCACCGGGACAGGGTGAGAAAAATGAAGCTTTCTTT.

This clonotype was detected a few times. The chain couples TRBV12-3 or TRBV12-4 to TRBJ2-5; D may be TRBD1 or TRBD2 (6 bases each). Trimming stripped 5 bases from V and 1 base from J, with 11 bases between. CDR3 length equals 14 residues. CDR3 nucleotides: TGTGCCAGCAGTCCAGGAGGGGGCCAAGAGACCCAGTACTTC. This codes for CASSPGGGQETQYF.

The sample holds many counts of this clonotype. J is TRBJ2-7 and V is TRBV11-2, with unresolved D. CDR3 length: 14 amino acids. Between the trimmed V and J ends, which lost 1 base and 6 bases, there was a span of 13 bases. Germline V gene lookup returns CDR1 SGHAT and CDR2 FQNNGV. The CDR3 DNA reads TGTGCCAGCAGCTTAGTCTCCCAGGTACCCGAGCAGTACTTC. This translates into CASSLVSQVPEQYF.

J is TRBJ1-2 and V is TRBV19; D might be TRBD1 (6 bases). The CDR3 is 15 amino acids. The germline gives CDR1 LNHDA, CDR2 SQIVND (reference sequence). Between the trimmed V and J ends, which lost 4 bases and 5 bases, there was a span of 17 bases. DNA of the CDR3: TGTGCCAGTAGTAACGGACAGCCGGGGGGGTATGGCTACACCTTC. It encodes CASSNGQPGGYGYTF.

The V gene is TRBV6-2 or TRBV6-3, the J gene TRBJ1-4; 8 bases align to TRBD1. Germline V lookup: CDR1 MNHEY, CDR2 SVGEGT. Trimming cost V 7 bases and J 8 bases; bases outside gene matches: 12. The CDR3 is 15 residues long. The CDR3: CASMEPGQENEKLFF. The DNA for the CDR3 is TGTGCCAGCATGGAACCGGGACAGGAGAACGAAAAACTGTTTTTT.

This clonotype was detected many times. This chain connects TRBV28 to TRBJ2-7; D call uncertain. V lost 1 base and J lost 4, with 11 bases in between. The CDR3 length is 14 residues. Germline-derived CDR1 and CDR2 are MDHEN and SYDVKM. This chain's CDR3 is CASSLSQIVYEQYF. The CDR3 nucleotides are TGTGCCAGCAGTTTATCCCAAATCGTATACGAGCAGTACTTC.

The V call is TRBV9, the J call TRBJ2-5; 9 positions agree with TRBD2. The germline CDR1 and CDR2 sequences are SGDLS and YYNGEE. There are 17 residues in the CDR3. V shed 0 bases, J shed 1 base, and the junction held 7 bases outside the gene matches. Written as DNA, the CDR3 is TGTGCCAGCAGCGTAGGGACTAGCGAAATAACCCAAGAGACCCAGTACTTC. Translation: CASSVGTSEITQETQYF.

This clonotype was picked up many times. The rearrangement joins TRBV7-2 to TRBJ2-1; 16 bases map to TRBD2. V dropped 5 bases and J dropped 9; count of bases not matched to a gene: 7. In germline, CDR1 is SGHTA, CDR2 FQGNSA. The CDR3 contains 16 residues. The CDR3 loop is CASSTGLAGGPPEQFF. CDR3 sequence (DNA): TGTGCCAGCAGCACGGGACTAGCGGGGGGGCCGCCTGAGCAGTTCTTC.

This clonotype has a count of ten or more. The V gene is TRBV12-3 or TRBV12-4, the J gene TRBJ2-2; D is undetermined. The CDR3 runs to 15 residues. V was shortened by 5 bases and J by 1 base, with 11 bases between the two germline ends. The CDR3 here is CASSLASKNTGELFF. DNA for the CDR3: TGTGCCAGCAGTCTGGCCAGCAAGAACACCGGGGAGCTGTTTTTT.

This clonotype came up a few times. This may be a read error: a much more frequent sequence differs by one nucleotide. V is TRBV18 and J is TRBJ2-7; D may be TRBD1 (6 bases). This CDR3 contains 13 residues. CDR1 KGHSH and CDR2 LQKENI come from the germline V gene. The CDR3 here is CASPPQGIHEQYF. CDR3 bases: TGTGCCAGCCCACCACAGGGTATCCACGAGCAGTACTTC.

The V call is TRBV2, the J call TRBJ2-2, with D tentatively TRBD1 (6 bases). The CDR3 sequence is 14 residues long. Between the trimmed V and J ends, which lost 8 bases and 3 bases, there was a span of 13 bases. The V gene's germline CDR1 is SNHLY and CDR2 FYNNEI. CDR3 in amino acids: CASDPRTDTGELFF. CDR3 in DNA: TGTGCCAGCGACCCCCGGACAGACACCGGGGAGCTGTTTTTT.

The sample holds a few counts of this clonotype. V gene TRBV25-1 combines with J gene TRBJ2-3, with TRBD2 as a possible D gene (7 bases). Germline V lookup: CDR1 MGHDK, CDR2 SYGVNS. This CDR3 has 14 amino acids. The V gene lost 7 bases and the J gene lost 2 bases, with 13 bases spanning the gap. The CDR3 sequence: CASKGGQSTDTQYF. The CDR3 nucleotides read TGTGCCAGCAAGGGGGGGCAGTCCACAGATACGCAGTATTTT.

For the CDR3, the DNA is TGTGCCAGCAGTGGTGGACTAGCGGGAGTCCGGGCTCGCGAGCAGTACTTC. Translation gives CASSGGLAGVRAREQYF. This sequence joins TRBV6-2 or TRBV6-3 and TRBJ2-7; 13 positions agree with TRBD2. V lost 5 bases, J lost 6 bases, and 13 bases stayed unmatched. The CDR3 length is 17 residues. Germline V CDR1 and CDR2: MNHEY, SVGEGT.

This clonotype was counted ten times or more. The J gene is TRBJ2-1, the V gene TRBV5-1; 7 nucleotides line up with TRBD1. CDR1 SGHRS and CDR2 YFSETQ come from the germline V gene. The CDR3 consists of 18 residues. After removal of 4 bases from V and 0 bases from J, the junction contained 13 bases not matched to a gene. The CDR3 sequence: CASSTRPWAGGSYNEQFF. The CDR3 nucleotides read TGCGCCAGCAGCACGAGACCCTGGGCAGGGGGCTCCTACAATGAGCAGTTCTTC.